The sequence of this TCR beta chain was determined in a study of OX40 agonist ivuxolimab in advanced cancers. Whole-study results and caveats: On average, CD8+ T cells had more expanded clones than CD4+.

Comment on this clone: As yet, its antigen is unknown.

The assay was immunoSEQ multiplex PCR, and TCRdb's table has in-frame clones only and misses some. Here the sample spans roughly 30,000 clones, more than 70% being singletons. Cycle 7 day 1, cycle 4 day 1, and baseline were the timepoints at which blood was sampled. This CDR3 contains 15 residues. Germline values: CDR1 SGHTA, CDR2 FQGNSA. The ends were cut back, 5 bases at V and 2 bases at J, with 16 bases in the middle. The sequences come from CD4+ or CD8+ T cells sorted from blood, collected in a trial of the OX40 agonist ivuxolimab. This clonotype was sampled from an adult with an advanced solid tumor such as melanoma, head and neck, liver or kidney cancer. V is TRBV7-2 and J is TRBJ2-7; maybe TRBD2 (6 bases). CDR3 DNA sequence: TGTGCCAGCAGCGGGGGGTCCAGGGTCCCCTACGAGCAGTACTTC. Its translation is CASSGGSRVPYEQYF.